This TCR beta chain was retrieved from a study of blood T cell repertoires in COVID-19. As processed by the authors: Estimates of nucleated cell counts were drawn from the amplification of reference gene primers. Produced via immunoSEQ multiplex PCR; TCRdb's table is partial and in-frame only. V, J and clone size derive from that table, while D and trimming were established from the DNA sequence. This table has about 260,000 clones, over 75% appearing once. Those who participated ranged in age from roughly 18 to 90 years and resided in about 24 US areas. This CDR3 contains 15 residues. V shed 4 bases, J shed 4 bases, and the junction held 5 bases outside the gene matches. CDR1 is SGHNT, CDR2 YYREEE, per germline (reference sequence).

The clonotype originates from a middle-aged woman who had been exposed to COVID-19. V and J are TRBV5-4 and TRBJ1-6, with 7 positions matching TRBD1. Sequenced: PBMCs or T cells enriched from blood (not recorded which). The CDR3 protein is CASSTGQDYNSPLHF. CDR3 bases: TGTGCCAGCAGCACCGGACAGGATTATAATTCACCCCTCCACTTT.